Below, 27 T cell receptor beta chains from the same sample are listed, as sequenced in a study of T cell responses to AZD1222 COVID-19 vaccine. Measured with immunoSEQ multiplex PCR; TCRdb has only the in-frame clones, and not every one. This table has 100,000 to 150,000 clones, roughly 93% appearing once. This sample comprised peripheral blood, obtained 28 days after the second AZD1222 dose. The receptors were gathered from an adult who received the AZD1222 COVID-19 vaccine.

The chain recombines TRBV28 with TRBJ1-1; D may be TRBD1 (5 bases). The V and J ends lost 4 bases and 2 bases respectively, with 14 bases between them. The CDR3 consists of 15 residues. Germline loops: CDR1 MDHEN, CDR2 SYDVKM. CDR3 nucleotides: TGTGCCAGCAGTTCGTCCTGGGGCCCAAACACTGAAGCTTTCTTT. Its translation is CASSSSWGPNTEAFF.

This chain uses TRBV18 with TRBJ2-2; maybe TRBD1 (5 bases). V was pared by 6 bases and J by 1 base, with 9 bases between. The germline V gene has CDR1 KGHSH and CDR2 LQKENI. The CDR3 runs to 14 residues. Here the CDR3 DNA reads TGTGCCAGCTCTATCGACAGGAACACCGGGGAGCTGTTTTTT. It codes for CASSIDRNTGELFF. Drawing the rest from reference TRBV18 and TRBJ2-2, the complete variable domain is NAGVMQNPRHLVRRRGQEARLRCSPMKGHSHVYWYRQLPEEGLKFMVYLQKENIIDESGMPKERFSAEFPKEGPSILRIQQVVRGDSAAYFCASSIDRNTGELFFGEGSRLTVL.

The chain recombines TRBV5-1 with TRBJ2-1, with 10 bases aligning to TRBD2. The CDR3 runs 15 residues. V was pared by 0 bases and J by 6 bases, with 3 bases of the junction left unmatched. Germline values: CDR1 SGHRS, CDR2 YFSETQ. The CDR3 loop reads CASSLDSGRANEQFF. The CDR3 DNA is TGCGCCAGCAGCTTGGACAGCGGGAGGGCCAATGAGCAGTTCTTC.

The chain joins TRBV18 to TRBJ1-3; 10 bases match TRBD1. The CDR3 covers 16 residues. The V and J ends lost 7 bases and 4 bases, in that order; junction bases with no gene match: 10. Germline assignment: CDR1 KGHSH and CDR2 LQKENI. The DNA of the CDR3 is TGTGCCAGCTTCATGACAGGGGGCGCAGGAGGAAACACCATATATTTT. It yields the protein CASFMTGGAGGNTIYF.

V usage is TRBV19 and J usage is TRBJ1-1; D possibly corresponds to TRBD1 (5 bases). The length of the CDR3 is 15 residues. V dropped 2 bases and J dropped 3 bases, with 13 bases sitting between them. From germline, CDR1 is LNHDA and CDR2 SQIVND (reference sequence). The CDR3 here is CASSIIGGVDTEAFF. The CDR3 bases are TGTGCCAGTAGTATAATTGGGGGGGTGGACACTGAAGCTTTCTTT.

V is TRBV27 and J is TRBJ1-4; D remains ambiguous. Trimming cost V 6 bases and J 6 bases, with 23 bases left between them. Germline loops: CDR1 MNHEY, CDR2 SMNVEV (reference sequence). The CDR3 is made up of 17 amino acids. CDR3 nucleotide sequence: TGTGCCAGCAGGTCCCTAGCAGGCGGCGATTTTTATGAAAAACTGTTTTTT. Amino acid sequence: CASRSLAGGDFYEKLFF.

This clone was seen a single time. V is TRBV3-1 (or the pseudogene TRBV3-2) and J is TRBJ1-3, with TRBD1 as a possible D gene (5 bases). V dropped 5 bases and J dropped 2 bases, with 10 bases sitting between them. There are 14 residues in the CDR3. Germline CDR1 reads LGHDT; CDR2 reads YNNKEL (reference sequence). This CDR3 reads CASSYGTAGNTIYF. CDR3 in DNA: TGTGCCAGCAGCTACGGGACTGCTGGAAACACCATATATTTT.

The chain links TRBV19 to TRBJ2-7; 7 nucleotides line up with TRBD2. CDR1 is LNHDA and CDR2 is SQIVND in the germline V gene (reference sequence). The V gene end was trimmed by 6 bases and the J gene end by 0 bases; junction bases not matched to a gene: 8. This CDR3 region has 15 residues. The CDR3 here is CASSSLGGSSYEQYF. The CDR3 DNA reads TGTGCCAGTAGCTCCCTTGGCGGGAGCTCCTACGAGCAGTACTTC.

CDR3 bases: TGTGCCAGCAGTGAAGTACTAGCCCCCGGGGAGCTGTTTTTT. Translated: CASSEVLAPGELFF. V is TRBV2 and J is TRBJ2-2, with D possibly matching TRBD2 (6 bases). The CDR3 sequence is 14 residues long. Germline CDR1 SNHLY, CDR2 FYNNEI. Trimming removed 1 base from V and 6 bases from J, with 9 bases in between.

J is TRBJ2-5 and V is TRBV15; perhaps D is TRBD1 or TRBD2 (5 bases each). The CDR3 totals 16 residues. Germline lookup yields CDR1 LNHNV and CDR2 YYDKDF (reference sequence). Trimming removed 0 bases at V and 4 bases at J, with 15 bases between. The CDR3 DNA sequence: TGTGCCACCAGCAGAGATAGGGGTCTAGCTGCAGAGACCCAGTACTTC. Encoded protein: CATSRDRGLAAETQYF.

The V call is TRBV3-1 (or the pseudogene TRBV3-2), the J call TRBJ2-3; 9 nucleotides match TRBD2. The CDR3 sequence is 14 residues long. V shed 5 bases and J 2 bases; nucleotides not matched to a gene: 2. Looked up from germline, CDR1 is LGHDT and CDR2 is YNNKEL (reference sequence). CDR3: CASSLAGVTDTQYF. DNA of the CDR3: TGTGCCAGCAGCTTAGCGGGGGTCACAGATACGCAGTATTTT.

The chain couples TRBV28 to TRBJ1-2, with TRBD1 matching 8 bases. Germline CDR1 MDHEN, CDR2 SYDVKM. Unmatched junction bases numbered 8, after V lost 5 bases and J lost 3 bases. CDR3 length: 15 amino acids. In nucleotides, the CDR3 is TGTGCCAGCAGTGAGAGGGACAGGAGACACTATGGCTACACCTTC. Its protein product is CASSERDRRHYGYTF.

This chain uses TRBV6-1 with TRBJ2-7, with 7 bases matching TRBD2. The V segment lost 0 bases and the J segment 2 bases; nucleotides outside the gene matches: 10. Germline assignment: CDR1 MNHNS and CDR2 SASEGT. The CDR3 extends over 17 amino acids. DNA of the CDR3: TGTGCCAGCAGTGAAGCAAAGGCTAGCGGTTTTCCCTACGAGCAGTACTTC. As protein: CASSEAKASGFPYEQYF.

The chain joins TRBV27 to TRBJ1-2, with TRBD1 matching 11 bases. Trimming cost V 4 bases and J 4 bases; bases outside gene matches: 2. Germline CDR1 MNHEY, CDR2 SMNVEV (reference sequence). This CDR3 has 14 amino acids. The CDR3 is CASSWTGGFYGYTF. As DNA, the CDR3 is TGTGCCAGCAGTTGGACAGGGGGCTTCTATGGCTACACCTTC.

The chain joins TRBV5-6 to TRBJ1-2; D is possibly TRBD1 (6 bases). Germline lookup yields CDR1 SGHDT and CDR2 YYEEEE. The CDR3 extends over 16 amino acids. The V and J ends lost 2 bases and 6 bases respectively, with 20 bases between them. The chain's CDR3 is CASSLSGGPRRNGYTF. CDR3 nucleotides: TGTGCCAGCAGCTTATCTGGGGGCCCTCGTCGAAATGGCTACACCTTC. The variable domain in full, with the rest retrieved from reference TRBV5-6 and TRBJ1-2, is DAGVTQSPTHLIKTRGQQVTLRCSPKSGHDTVSWYQQALGQGPQFIFQYYEEEERQRGNFPDRFSGHQFPNYSSELNVNALLLGDSALYLCASSLSGGPRRNGYTFGSGTRLTVV.

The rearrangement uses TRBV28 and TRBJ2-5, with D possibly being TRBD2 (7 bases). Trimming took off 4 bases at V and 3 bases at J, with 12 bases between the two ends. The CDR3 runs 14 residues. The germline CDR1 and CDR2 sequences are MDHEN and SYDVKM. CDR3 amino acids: CASSYREGKETQYF. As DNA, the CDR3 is TGTGCCAGCAGTTACAGGGAGGGTAAAGAGACCCAGTACTTC.

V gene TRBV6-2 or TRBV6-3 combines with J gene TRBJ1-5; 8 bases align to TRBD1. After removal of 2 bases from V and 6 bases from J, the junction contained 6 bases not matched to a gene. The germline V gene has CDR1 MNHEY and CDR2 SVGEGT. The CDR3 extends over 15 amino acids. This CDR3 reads CASSYAGGVSQPQHF. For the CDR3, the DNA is TGTGCCAGCAGTTACGCAGGGGGCGTAAGTCAGCCCCAGCATTTT.

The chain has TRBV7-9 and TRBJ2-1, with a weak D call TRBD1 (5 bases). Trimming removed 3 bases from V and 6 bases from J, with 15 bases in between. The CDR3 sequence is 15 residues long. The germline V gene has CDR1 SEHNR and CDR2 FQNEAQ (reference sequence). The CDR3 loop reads CASSLGRAMGNEQFF. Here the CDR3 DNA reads TGTGCCAGCAGCTTGGGCAGGGCAATGGGCAATGAGCAGTTCTTC.

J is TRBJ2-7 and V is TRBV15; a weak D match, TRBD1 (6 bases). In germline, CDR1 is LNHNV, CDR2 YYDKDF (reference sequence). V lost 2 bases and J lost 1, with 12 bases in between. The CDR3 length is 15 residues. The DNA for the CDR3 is TGTGCCACCAGCAGACAGGGGCGTTATTCCTACGAGCAGTACTTC. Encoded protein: CATSRQGRYSYEQYF.

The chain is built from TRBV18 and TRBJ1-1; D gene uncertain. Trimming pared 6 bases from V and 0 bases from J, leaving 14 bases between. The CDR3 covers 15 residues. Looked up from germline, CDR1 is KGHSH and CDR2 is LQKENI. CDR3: CASSHPRSMNTEAFF. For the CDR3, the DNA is TGTGCCAGCTCCCATCCGAGGAGCATGAACACTGAAGCTTTCTTT.

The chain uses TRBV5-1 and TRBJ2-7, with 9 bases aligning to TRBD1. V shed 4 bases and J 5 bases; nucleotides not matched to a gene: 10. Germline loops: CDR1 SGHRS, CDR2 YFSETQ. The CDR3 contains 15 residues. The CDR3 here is CASSRTGTGFDEQYF. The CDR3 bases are TGCGCCAGCAGCCGAACCGGGACAGGGTTCGACGAGCAGTACTTC.

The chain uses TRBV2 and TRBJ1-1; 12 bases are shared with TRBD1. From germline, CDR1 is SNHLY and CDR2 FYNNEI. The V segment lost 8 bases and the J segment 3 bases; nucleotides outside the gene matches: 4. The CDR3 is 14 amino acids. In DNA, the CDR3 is TGTGCCAGCGGGACAGGGGGCAGGGACACTGAAGCTTTCTTT. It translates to CASGTGGRDTEAFF. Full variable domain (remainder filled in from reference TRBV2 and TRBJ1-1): EPEVTQTPSHQVTQMGQEVILRCVPISNHLYFYWYRQILGQKVEFLVSFYNNEISEKSEIFDDQFSVERPDGSNFTLKIRSTKLEDSAMYFCASGTGGRDTEAFFGQGTRLTVV.

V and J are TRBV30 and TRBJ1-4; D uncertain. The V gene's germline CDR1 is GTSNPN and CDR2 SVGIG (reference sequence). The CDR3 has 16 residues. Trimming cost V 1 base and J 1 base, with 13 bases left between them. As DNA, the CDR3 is TGTGCCTGGAGTGGCGTCAGCGACTTAACTAATGAAAAACTGTTTTTT. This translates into CAWSGVSDLTNEKLFF.

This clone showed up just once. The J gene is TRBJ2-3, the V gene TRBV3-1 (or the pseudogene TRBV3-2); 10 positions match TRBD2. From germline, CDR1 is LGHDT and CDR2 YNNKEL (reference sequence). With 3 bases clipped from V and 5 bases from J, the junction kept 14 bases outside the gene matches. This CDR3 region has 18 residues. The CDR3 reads CASSQVASGRASGDTQYF. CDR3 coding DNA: TGTGCCAGCAGCCAGGTGGCTAGCGGGAGAGCAAGTGGAGATACGCAGTATTTT.

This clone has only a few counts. The CDR3 is CASSLALVGSSGNTIYF. CDR3 bases: TGTGCCAGCAGCTTAGCGTTGGTCGGAAGCTCAGGAAACACCATATATTTT. The rearrangement uses TRBV7-8 and TRBJ1-3; D is ambiguous. Between the trimmed V and J ends, which lost 0 bases and 4 bases, there was a span of 16 bases. The germline gives CDR1 SGHVS, CDR2 FQNEAQ. The CDR3 runs to 17 residues.

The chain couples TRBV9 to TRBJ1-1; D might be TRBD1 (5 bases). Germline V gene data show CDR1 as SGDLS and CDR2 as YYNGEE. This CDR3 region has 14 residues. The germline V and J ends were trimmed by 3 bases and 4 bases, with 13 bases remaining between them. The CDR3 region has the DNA TGTGCCAGCAGCGCGGACCCTGGGGGCACTGAAGCTTTCTTT. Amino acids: CASSADPGGTEAFF.

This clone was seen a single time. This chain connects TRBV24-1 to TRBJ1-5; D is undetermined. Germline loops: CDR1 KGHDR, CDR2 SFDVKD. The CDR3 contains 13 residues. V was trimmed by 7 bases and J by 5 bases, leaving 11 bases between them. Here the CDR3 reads CATSEQRDQPQHF. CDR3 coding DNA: TGTGCCACCAGCGAGCAGAGAGATCAGCCCCAGCATTTT.